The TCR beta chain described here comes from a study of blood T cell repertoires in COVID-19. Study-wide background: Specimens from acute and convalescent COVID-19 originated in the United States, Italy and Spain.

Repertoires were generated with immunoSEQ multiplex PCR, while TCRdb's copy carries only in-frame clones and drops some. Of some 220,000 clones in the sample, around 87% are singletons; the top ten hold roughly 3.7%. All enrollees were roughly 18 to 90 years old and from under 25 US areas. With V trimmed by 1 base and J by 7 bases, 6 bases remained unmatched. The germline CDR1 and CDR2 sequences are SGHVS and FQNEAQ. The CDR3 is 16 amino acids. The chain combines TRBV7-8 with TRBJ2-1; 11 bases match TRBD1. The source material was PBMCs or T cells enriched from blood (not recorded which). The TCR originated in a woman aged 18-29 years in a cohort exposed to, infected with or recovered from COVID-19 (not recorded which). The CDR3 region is CASSLGGGQGANEQFF. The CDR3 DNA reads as TGTGCCAGCAGCTTAGGGGGAGGACAGGGGGCGAATGAGCAGTTCTTC.